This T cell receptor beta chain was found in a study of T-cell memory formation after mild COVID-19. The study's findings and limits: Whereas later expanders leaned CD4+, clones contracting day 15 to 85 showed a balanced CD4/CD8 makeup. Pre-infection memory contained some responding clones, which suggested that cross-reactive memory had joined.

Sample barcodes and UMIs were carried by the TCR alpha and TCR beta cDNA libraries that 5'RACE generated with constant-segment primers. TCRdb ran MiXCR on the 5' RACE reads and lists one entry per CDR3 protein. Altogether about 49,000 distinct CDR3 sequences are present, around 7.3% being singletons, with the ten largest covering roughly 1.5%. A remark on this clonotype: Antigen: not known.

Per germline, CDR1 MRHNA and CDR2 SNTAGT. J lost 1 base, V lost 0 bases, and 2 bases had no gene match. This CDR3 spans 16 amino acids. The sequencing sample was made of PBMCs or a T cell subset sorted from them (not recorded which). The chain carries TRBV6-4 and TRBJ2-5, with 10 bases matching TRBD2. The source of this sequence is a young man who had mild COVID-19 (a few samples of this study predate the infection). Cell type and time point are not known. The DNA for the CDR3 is TGTGCCAGCAGTGACTCCGAGCGGGGGGGCCAAGAGACCCAGTACTTC. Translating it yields CASSDSERGGQETQYF.